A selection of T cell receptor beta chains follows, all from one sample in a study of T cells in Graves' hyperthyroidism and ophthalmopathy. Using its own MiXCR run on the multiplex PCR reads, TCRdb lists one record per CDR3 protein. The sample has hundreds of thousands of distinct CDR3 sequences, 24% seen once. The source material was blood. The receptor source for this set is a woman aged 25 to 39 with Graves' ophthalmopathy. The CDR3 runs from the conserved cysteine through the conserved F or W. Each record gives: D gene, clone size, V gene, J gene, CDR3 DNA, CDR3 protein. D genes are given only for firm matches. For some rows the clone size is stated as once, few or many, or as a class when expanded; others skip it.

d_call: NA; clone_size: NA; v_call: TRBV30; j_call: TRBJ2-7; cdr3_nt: TGTGCCTGGAGTGAGGCTCACGGGGAGCAGTACTTC; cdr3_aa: CAWSEAHGEQYF
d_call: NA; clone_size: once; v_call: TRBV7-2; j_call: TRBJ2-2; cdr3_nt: TGTGCCAGCAGCTTATATGGGCCGAACACCGGGGAGCTGTTTTTT; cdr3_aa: CASSLYGPNTGELFF
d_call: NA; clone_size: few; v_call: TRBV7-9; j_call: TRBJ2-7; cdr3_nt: TGTGCCAGCAGCGGGGTCCCAAGTTACGAGCAGTACTTC; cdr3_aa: CASSGVPSYEQYF
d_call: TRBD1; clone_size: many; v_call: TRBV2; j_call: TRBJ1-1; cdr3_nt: TGTGCCAGCAGGCCACAGGGGTCGGGCACTGAAGCTTTCTTT; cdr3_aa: CASRPQGSGTEAFF
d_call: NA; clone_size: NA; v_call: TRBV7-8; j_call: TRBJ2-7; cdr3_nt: TGTGCCAGCACCTTTAGGGCAGGGCCCTACGAGCAGTACTTC; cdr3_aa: CASTFRAGPYEQYF
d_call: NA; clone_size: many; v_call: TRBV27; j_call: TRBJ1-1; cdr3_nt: TGTGCCAGCAGTTTAAAGGGGACCCTCACTGAAGCTTTCTTT; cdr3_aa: CASSLKGTLTEAFF
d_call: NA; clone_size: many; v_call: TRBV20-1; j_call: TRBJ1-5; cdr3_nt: TGCAGTGCTAGAGTTGACAGGAATCAGCCCCAGCATTTT; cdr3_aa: CSARVDRNQPQHF
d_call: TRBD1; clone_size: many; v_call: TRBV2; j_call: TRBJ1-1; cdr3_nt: TGTGCCAGGAGGGGGCAGGCAGTTGTAACTGAAGCTTTCTTT; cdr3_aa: CARRGQAVVTEAFF
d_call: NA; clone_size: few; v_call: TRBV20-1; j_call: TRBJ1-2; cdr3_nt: TGCAGTGCTAGAGCCGCCTGGTCGGGAGACTACTATGGCTACACCTTC; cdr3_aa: CSARAAWSGDYYGYTF
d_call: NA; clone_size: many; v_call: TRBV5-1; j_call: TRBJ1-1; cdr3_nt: TGCGCCAGCAGCCCCCCGGCCCAGGGAACTGAAGCTTTCTTT; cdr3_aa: CASSPPAQGTEAFF
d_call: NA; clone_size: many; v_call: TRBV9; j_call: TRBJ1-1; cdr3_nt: TGTGCCAGCAGTGCTATTTCCGGGACGGGAACTGAAGCTTTCTTT; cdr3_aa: CASSAISGTGTEAFF
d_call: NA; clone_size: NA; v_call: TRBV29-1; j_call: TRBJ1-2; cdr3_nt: TGCAGCGTTGAGGCAGAAGCTAACTATGGCTACACCTTC; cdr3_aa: CSVEAEANYGYTF
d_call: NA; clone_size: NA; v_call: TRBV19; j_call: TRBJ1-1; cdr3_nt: TGTGCCAGTAGTATAGCCGCTGGTCGGACTGAAGCTTTCTTT; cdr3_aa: CASSIAAGRTEAFF
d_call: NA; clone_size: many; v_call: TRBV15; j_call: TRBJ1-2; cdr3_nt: TGTGCCACCAGTCGCCGCGGCACTAACTATGGCTACACCTTC; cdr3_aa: CATSRRGTNYGYTF
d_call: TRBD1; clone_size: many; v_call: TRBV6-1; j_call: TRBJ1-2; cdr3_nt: TGTGCCAGCAGTACAGCGCCGACCTCCCGGGAGACAGGGCAGGGCTACACCTTC; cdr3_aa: CASSTAPTSRETGQGYTF
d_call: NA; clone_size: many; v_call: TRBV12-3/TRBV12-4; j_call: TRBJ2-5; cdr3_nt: TGTGCCAGCAGGGGTGAGGCGGACACTCAGTACCAAGAGACCCAGTACTTC; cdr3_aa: CASRGEADTQYQETQYF
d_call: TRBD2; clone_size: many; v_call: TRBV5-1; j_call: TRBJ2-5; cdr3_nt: TGCGCCAGCAGCTTGGCGACTAGCGCAGAGACCCAGTACTTC; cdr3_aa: CASSLATSAETQYF
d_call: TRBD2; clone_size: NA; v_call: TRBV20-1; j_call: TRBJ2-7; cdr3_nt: TGCAGTGCTAGAGATTTACGGGAGGTCCCGTCTTCCCGCTACTACGAGCAGTACTTC; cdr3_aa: CSARDLREVPSSRYYEQYF
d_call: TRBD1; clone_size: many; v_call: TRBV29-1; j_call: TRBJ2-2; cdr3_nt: TGCAGCGCTTCGGGACAGCCTACCGAAGGCACCGGGGAGCTGTTTTTT; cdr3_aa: CSASGQPTEGTGELFF
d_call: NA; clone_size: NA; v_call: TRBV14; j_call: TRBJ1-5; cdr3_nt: TGTGCCAGCAGCCAGGTACATTGGGGGAGCAATCAGCCCCAGCATTTT; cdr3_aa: CASSQVHWGSNQPQHF
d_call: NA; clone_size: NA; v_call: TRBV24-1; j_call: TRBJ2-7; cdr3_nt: TGTGCCACCAGTGATCCATCCAGGAGCCACGAGCAGTACTTC; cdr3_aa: CATSDPSRSHEQYF
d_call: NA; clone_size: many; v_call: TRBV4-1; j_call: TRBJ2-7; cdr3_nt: TGCGCCAGCAGCCCTGTCCCTCACAACTACGAGCAGTACTTC; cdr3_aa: CASSPVPHNYEQYF
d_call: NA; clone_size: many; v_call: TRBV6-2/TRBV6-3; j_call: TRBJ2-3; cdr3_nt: TGTGCCAGCAGTTACTTTGCGCGCACAGATACGCAGTATTTT; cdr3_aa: CASSYFARTDTQYF
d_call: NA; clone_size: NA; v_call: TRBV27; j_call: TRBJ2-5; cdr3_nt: TGTGCCAGCAGTGCCTCCGGGTTATACCAAGAGACCCAGTACTTC; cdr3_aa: CASSASGLYQETQYF
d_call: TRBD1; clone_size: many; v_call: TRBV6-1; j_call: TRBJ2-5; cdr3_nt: TGTGCCAGCACCGAACCATTGACAGGGGTTGGGGAGACCCAGTACTTC; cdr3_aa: CASTEPLTGVGETQYF
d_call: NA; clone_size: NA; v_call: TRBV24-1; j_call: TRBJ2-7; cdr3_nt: TGTGCCACCAGTGGAACAGACTCCTACGAGCAGTACTTC; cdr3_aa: CATSGTDSYEQYF
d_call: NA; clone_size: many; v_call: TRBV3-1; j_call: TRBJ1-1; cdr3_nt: TGTGCCAGCAGCCAAGATACGGTAATCAACACTGAAGCTTTCTTT; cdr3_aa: CASSQDTVINTEAFF
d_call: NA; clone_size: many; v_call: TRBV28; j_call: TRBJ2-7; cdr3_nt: TGTGCCAGCAGTGCCCCGAACGAGCAGTACTTC; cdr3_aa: CASSAPNEQYF
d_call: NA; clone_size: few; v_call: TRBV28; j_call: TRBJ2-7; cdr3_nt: TGTGCCAGCAGTCTCAAACCGGACCCCGCCGAGCAGTACTTC; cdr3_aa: CASSLKPDPAEQYF
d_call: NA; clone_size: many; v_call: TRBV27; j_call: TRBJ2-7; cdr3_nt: TGTGCCAGCAGTTTATCCTCCGGGACCCCCTACGAGCAGTACTTC; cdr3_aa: CASSLSSGTPYEQYF
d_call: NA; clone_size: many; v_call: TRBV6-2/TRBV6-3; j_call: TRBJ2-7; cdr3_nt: TGTGCCAGCGAGCAAGGGGGGGGTATGTCCACCTACGAGCAGTACTTC; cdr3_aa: CASEQGGGMSTYEQYF
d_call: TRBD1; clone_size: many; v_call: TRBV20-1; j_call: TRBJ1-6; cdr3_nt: TGCAGTGCTACCGAACCGACAGGGGCGAATTCACCCCTCCACTTT; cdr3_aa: CSATEPTGANSPLHF
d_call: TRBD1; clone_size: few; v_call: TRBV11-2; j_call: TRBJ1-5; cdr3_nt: TGTGCCAGCAGCCTACGGACAGGGAACTTTAATCAGCCCCAGCATTTT; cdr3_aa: CASSLRTGNFNQPQHF
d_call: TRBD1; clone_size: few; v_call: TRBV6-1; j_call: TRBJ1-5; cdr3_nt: TGTGCCAGCACCTATCGGACAGGGGGCGGCAATCAGCCCCAGCATTTT; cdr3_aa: CASTYRTGGGNQPQHF
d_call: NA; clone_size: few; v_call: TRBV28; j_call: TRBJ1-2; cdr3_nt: TGTGCCAGCAGCACCCCACAGGGTCCGTTGGCCTACACCTTC; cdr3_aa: CASSTPQGPLAYTF
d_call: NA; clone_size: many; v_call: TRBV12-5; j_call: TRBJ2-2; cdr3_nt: TGTGCTAGTGGTTTGTTCTCCGGGAGAAACACCGGGGAGCTGTTTTTT; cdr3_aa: CASGLFSGRNTGELFF
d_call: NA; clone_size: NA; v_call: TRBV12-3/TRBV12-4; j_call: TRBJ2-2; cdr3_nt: TGTGCCAGCAGTCTACACGAGACAGCGAACACCGGGGAGCTGTTTTTT; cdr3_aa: CASSLHETANTGELFF
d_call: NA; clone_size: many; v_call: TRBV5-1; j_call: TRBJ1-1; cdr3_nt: TGCGCCAGCAGCTTGGAGTCCGCAGGGAACACTGAAGCTTTCTTT; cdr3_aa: CASSLESAGNTEAFF
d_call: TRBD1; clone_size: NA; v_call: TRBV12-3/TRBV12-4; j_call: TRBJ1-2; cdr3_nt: TGTGCCAGCAGTCCCGGACAGGCCCAGGGCAACTATGGCTACACCTTC; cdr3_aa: CASSPGQAQGNYGYTF
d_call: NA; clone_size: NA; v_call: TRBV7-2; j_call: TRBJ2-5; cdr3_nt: TGTGCCAGCAGCAAACTAGGAGCTAGCGAGACCCAGTACTTC; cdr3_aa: CASSKLGASETQYF
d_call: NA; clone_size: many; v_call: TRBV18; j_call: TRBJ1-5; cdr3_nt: TGTGCCAGCTCACCGGATGGGACACATAATCAGCCCCAGCATTTT; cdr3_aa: CASSPDGTHNQPQHF
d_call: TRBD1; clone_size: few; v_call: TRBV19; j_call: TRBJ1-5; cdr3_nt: TGTGCCAGTAGTACCCTACAGGGGGCTCGTGGCAATCAGCCCCAGCATTTT; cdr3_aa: CASSTLQGARGNQPQHF
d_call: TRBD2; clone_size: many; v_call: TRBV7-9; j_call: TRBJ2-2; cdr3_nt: TGTGCCAGCACCGGCTTAGCGGGGCATACCGGGGAGCTGTTTTTT; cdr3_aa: CASTGLAGHTGELFF
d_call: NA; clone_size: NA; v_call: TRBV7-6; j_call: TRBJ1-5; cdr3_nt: TGTGCCCCTGAGGGAGCACCTGGTAATCAGCCCCAGCATTTT; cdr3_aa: CAPEGAPGNQPQHF
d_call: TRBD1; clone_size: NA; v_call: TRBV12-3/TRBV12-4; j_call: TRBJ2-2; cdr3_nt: TGTGCCAGCAGTCACGCCGGGACAGGGCTCGGTGTCACCGGGGAGCTGTTTTTT; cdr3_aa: CASSHAGTGLGVTGELFF
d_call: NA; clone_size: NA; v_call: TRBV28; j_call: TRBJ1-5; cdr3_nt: TGTGCCAGCAGTTTACTGGGAGAGGGAAAACAGCCCCAGCATTTT; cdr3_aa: CASSLLGEGKQPQHF
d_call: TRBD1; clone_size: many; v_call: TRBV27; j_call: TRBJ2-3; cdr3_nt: TGTGCCAGCAGTCGACAGGGCTTGGGAGATACGCAGTATTTT; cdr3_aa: CASSRQGLGDTQYF
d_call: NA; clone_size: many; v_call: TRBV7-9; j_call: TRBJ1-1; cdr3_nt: TGTGCCAGCAGCGCGACGGGAAACACTGAAGCTTTCTTT; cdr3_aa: CASSATGNTEAFF
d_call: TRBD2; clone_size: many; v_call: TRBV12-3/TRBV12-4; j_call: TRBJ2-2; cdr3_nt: TGTGCCAGCAGGCGCGGGGGGACGAACACCGGGGAGCTGTTTTTT; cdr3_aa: CASRRGGTNTGELFF
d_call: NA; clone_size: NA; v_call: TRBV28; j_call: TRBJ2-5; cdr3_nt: TGTGCCAGCAGCTCATTTTGGGAGGAGACCCAGTACTTC; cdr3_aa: CASSSFWEETQYF
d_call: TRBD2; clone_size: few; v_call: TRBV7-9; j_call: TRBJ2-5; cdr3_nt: TGTGCCAGCAGCTTCACTAGCGGGGGCCAAGAGACCCAGTACTTC; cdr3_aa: CASSFTSGGQETQYF
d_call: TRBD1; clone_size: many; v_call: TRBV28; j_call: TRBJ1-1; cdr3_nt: TGTGCCAGCAGTTGGGACAGAACTTACACTGAAGCTTTCTTT; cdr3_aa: CASSWDRTYTEAFF
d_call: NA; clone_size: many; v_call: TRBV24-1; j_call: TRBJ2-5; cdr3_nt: TGTGCCACCAGTGATAAAGAGACCCAGTACTTC; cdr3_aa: CATSDKETQYF